This TCR beta chain was observed in a study of esophageal squamous cell carcinoma under preoperative chemotherapy (dated by TCRdb to the late 2010s). Broadly, across the study: TCR repertoires were profiled in both peripheral blood T cells and tumor-infiltrating lymphocytes. Roughly five patients with primary esophageal squamous cell carcinoma were included in the cohort. The study assessed how paclitaxel-nedaplatin chemotherapy affected T-cell receptor repertoires in patients with esophageal squamous cell carcinoma. Repertoires from samples obtained before paclitaxel-nedaplatin therapy were compared with repertoires from samples obtained after paclitaxel-nedaplatin therapy. What the work shows at the level of the full study, not this receptor alone: Clonotype frequencies shifted immediately and substantially under paclitaxel-nedaplatin therapy, and abundant clones were more likely to contract than to amplify. After chemotherapy, TCR diversity rose significantly in peripheral T cells, but this increase was not seen in tumor-infiltrating lymphocytes. Rather than arising solely from local clonal changes, post-treatment tumor-infiltrating lymphocytes appeared to come partly from peripheral T cells that migrated into the tumor. A small cohort was used, with only 4 to 6 patients with esophageal squamous cell carcinoma being analyzed.

To note about this clonotype: Its antigen specificity is not known. A junction end diverges from the germline sequence, so it may reflect a read error.

Interpreted using the paper, the time point label stands for: after preoperative PTX-NDP chemotherapy. Paclitaxel-nedaplatin was administered to patients as preoperative chemotherapy before surgery. CDR1 and CDR2 are read off the germline V gene as WSHSY and SAAADI. The CDR3 runs 11 residues from the cysteine to the phenylalanine. CDR3 DNA is the only sequence kept; it has 33 bases, read in frame from the first base. Preparation of the library involved PCR. Sequencing was carried out with a HiSeq X Ten. TCR repertoires were characterized by high-throughput sequencing. TCRdb reworked the public reads: Q25 trimming with fastp, MiXCR clone assembly, productive beta chains retained. Identical CDR3 proteins give one entry, which carries the most common genes and DNA. The table for this sample lists approximately 19,000 distinct CDR3 sequences; approximately 44% of them were counted only once. Roughly 32% of the sample is in the top ten clones.

The sequence is built from TRBV10-2 and TRBJ2-5, and TRBD2 matches 7 of the central bases. This sample was taken from a patient given preoperative chemotherapy. The origin of this receptor is a human donor with esophageal squamous cell carcinoma. The donor label of this sample is uncertain. The CDR3 reads CASGRDHTQYF. The sequence in DNA is TGCGCCAGCGGGAGGGACCACACCCAGTATTTC.